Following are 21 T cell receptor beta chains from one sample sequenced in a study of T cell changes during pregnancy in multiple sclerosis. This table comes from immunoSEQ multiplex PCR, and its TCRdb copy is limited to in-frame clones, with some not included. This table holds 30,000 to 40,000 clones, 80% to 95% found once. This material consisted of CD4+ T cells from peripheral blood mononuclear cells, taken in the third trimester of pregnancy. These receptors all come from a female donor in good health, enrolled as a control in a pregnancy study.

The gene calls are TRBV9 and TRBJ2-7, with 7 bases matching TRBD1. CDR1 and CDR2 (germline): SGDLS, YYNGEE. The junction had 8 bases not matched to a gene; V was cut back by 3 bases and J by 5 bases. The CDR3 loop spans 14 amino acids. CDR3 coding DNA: TGTGCCAGCAGCGGTCGACAGGGAAACAACGAGCAGTACTTC. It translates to CASSGRQGNNEQYF.

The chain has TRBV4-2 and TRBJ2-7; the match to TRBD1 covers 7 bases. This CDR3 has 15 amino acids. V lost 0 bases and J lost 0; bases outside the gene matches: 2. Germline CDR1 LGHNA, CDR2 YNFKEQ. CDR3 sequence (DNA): TGTGCCAGCAGCCAAGAGGGGGACAGCTCCTACGAGCAGTACTTC. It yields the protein CASSQEGDSSYEQYF.

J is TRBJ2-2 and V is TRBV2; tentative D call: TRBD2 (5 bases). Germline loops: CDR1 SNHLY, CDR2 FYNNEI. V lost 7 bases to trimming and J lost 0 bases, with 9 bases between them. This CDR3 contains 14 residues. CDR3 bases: TGTGCCAGCATCGTACTAGCGAACACCGGGGAGCTGTTTTTT. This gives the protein CASIVLANTGELFF.

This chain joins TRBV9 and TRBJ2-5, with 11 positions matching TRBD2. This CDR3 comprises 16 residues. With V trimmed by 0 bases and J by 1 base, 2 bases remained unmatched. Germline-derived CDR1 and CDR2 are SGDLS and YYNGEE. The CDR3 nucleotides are TGTGCCAGCAGCGTAGGTAGCGGGAGGGCCCAAGAGACCCAGTACTTC. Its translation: CASSVGSGRAQETQYF.

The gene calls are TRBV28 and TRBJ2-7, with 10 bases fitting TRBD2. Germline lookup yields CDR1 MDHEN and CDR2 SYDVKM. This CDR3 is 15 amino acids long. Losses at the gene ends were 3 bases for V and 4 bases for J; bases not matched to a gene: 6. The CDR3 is CASSFLAGDGYEQYF. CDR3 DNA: TGTGCCAGCAGTTTTCTAGCGGGAGACGGGTACGAGCAGTACTTC.

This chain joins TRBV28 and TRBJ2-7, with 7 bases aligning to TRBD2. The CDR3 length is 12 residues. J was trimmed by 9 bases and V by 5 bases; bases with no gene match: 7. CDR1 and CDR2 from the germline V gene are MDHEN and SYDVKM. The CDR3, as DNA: TGTGCCAGCAGTCCTTCGGGGGAGGGGCAGTACTTC. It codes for CASSPSGEGQYF.

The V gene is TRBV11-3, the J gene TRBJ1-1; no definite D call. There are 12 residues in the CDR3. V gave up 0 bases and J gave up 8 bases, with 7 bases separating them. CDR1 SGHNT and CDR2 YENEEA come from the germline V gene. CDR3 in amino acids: CASSLDRQEAFF. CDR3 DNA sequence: TGTGCCAGCAGCTTAGATCGCCAGGAAGCTTTCTTT.

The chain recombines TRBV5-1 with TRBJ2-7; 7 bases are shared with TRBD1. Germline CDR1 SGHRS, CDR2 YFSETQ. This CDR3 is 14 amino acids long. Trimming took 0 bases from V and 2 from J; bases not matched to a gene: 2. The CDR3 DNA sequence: TGCGCCAGCAGCTTGGTGCAGGGGGCCTACGAGCAGTACTTC. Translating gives CASSLVQGAYEQYF.

The CDR3 is CASSPGQENTEAFF. The CDR3 coding sequence is TGTGCCAGCAGTCCGGGACAGGAGAACACTGAAGCTTTCTTT. This sequence joins TRBV28 and TRBJ1-1, with 8 bases fitting TRBD1. The CDR3 is 14 residues long. CDR1 and CDR2 from the germline V gene are MDHEN and SYDVKM. V lost 5 bases to trimming and J lost 1 base; unmatched junction nucleotides: 3.

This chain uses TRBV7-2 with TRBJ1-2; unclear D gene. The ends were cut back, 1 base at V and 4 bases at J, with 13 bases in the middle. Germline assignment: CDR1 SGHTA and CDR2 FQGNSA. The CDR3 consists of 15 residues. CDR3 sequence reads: CASSLDSGVSYGYTF. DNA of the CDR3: TGTGCCAGCAGCTTAGATTCAGGCGTAAGCTATGGCTACACCTTC.

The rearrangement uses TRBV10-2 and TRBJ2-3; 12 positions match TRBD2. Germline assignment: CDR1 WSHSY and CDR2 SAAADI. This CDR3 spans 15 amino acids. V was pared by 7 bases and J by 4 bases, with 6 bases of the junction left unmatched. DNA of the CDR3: TGCGCCAGCACCTCGGCTAGCGGGGGGGCAGATACGCAGTATTTT. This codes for CASTSASGGADTQYF.

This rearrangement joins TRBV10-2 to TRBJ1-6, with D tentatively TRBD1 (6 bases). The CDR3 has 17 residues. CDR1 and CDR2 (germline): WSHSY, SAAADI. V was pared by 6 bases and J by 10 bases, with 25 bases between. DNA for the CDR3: TGCGCCAGCAGCAAGGGCCTCGTCGGGGGGACACGATCACCCCTCCACTTT. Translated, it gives CASSKGLVGGTRSPLHF.

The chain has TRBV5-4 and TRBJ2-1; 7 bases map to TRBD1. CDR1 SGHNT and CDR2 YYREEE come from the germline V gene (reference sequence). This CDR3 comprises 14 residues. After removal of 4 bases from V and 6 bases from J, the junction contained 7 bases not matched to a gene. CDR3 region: CASSLGDSLNEQFF. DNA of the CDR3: TGTGCCAGCAGCCTCGGGGACAGCCTCAATGAGCAGTTCTTC.

The CDR3 DNA is TGTGCCAGTAGACAAGACAGGGGTAGCAATCAGCCCCAGCATTTT. It translates to CASRQDRGSNQPQHF. The genes are TRBV19 and TRBJ1-5, with 8 bases identical to TRBD1. Germline trimming cut 6 bases from V and 0 bases from J; bases unmatched to any gene: 4. CDR3 size: 15 residues. CDR1 LNHDA and CDR2 SQIVND come from the germline V gene (reference sequence). Together with reference TRBV19 and TRBJ1-5, the CDR3 gives the full variable domain: DGGITQSPKYLFRKEGQNVTLSCEQNLNHDAMYWYRQDPGQGLRLIYYSQIVNDFQKGDIAEGYSVSREKKESFPLTVTSAQKNPTAFYLCASRQDRGSNQPQHFGDGTRLSIL.

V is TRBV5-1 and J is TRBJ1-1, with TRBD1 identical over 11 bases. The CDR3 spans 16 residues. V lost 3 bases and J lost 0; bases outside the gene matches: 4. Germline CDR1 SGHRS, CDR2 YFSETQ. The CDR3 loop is CASSSRTGGLNTEAFF. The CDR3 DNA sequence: TGCGCCAGCAGCTCACGGACAGGGGGCTTGAACACTGAAGCTTTCTTT.

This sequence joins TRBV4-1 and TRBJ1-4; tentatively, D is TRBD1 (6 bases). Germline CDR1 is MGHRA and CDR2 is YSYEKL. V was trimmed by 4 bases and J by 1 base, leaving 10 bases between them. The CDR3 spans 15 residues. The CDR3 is CASSPPTGTNEKLFF. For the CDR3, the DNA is TGCGCCAGCAGCCCTCCGACAGGAACTAATGAAAAACTGTTTTTT.

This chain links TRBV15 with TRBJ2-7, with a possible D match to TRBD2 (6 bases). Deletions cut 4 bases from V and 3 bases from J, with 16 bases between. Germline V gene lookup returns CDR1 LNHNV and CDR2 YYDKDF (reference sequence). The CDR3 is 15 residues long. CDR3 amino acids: CATSKTGVFLYEQYF. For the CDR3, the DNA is TGTGCCACCAGCAAGACGGGAGTATTCCTCTACGAGCAGTACTTC.

DNA of the CDR3: TGTGCCAGCAGTACAGACAGGATACAAGCTTTCTTT. Protein product: CASSTDRIQAFF. V is TRBV2 and J is TRBJ1-1; a weak D match, TRBD1 (6 bases). Trimming removed 5 bases at V and 9 bases at J, with 13 bases between. Per the germline V gene, CDR1 is SNHLY and CDR2 is FYNNEI. The CDR3 has 12 amino acids.

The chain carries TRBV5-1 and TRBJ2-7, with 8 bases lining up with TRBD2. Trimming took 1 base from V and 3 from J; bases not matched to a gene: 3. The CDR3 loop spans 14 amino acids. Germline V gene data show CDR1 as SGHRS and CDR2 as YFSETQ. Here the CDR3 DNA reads TGCGCCAGCAGCTTGACTGGGACTAGCTACGAGCAGTACTTC. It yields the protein CASSLTGTSYEQYF.

The CDR3 DNA reads TGTGCCAGCAGTGAAGGCCGGGACACTGAAGCTTTCTTT. Amino acids: CASSEGRDTEAFF. This chain joins TRBV6-1 and TRBJ1-1; D call uncertain. V lost 1 base and J 3 bases, leaving 6 bases between the germline ends. The CDR3 totals 13 residues. CDR1 MNHNS and CDR2 SASEGT come from the germline V gene.

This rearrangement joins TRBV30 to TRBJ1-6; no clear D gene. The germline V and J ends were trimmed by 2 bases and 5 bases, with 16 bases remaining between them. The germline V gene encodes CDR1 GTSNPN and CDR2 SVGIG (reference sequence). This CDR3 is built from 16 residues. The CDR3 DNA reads TGTGCCTGGAGTTCACTCCTTGGGAGGAATAATTCACCCCTCCACTTT. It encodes CAWSSLLGRNNSPLHF.